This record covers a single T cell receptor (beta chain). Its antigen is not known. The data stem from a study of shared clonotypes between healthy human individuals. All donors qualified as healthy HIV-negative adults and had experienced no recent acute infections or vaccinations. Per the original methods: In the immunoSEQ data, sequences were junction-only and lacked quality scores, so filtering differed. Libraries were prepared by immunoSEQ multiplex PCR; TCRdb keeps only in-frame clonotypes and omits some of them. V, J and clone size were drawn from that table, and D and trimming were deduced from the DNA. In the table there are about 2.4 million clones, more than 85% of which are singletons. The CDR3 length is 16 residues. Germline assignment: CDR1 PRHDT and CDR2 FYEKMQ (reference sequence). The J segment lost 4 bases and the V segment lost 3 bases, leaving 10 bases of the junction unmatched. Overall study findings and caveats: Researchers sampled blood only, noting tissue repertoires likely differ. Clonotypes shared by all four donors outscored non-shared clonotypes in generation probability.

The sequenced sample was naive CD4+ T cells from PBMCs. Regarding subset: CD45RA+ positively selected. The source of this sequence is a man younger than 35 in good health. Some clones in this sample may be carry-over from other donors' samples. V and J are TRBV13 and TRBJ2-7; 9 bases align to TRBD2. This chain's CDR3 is CASSFLGAGGRYEQYF. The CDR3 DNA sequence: TGTGCCAGCAGCTTTTTGGGGGCGGGAGGGAGGTACGAGCAGTACTTC.